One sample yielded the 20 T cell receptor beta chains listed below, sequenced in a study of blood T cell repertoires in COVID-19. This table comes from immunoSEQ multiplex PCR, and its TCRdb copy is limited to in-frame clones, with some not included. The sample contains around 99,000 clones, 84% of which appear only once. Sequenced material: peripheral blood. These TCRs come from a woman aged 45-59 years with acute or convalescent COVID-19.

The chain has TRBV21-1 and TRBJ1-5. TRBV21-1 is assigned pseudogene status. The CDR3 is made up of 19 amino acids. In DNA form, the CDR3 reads TGTGCCAGCAGCAAAGATCGGCTATGGGGGGTGGAAAACAATCAGCCCCAGCATTTT. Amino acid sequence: CASSKDRLWGVENNQPQHF.

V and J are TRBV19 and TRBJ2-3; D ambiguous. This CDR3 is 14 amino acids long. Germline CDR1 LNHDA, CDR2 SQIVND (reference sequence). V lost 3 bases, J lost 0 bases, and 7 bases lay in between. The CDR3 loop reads CASSIAPSTDTQYF. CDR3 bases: TGTGCCAGTAGTATCGCGCCTAGCACAGATACGCAGTATTTT.

CDR3 DNA sequence: TGTGCCAGCCGGGACACCAAATGGGGTGGCTACACCTTC. Its protein is CASRDTKWGGYTF. The chain recombines TRBV25-1 with TRBJ1-2, with D perhaps matching TRBD1 (6 bases). The V end lost 8 bases, the J end lost 7 bases, and 17 bases lay between the germline ends. CDR1 and CDR2 from the germline V gene are MGHDK and SYGVNS. The length of the CDR3 is 13 residues.

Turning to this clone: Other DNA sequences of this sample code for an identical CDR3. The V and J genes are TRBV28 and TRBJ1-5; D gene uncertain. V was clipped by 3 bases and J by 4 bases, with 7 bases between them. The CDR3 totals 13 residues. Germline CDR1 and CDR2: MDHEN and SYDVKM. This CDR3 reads CASSFLRNQPQHF. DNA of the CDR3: TGTGCCAGCAGTTTTCTCCGGAATCAGCCCCAGCATTTT.

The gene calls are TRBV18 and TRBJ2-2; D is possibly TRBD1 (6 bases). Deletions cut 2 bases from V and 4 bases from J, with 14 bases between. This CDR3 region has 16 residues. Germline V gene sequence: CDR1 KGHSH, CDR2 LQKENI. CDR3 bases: TGTGCCAGCTCACCAAAGGACAGATCAGGCACCGGGGAGCTGTTTTTT. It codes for CASSPKDRSGTGELFF. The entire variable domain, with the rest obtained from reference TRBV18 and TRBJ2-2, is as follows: NAGVMQNPRHLVRRRGQEARLRCSPMKGHSHVYWYRQLPEEGLKFMVYLQKENIIDESGMPKERFSAEFPKEGPSILRIQQVVRGDSAAYFCASSPKDRSGTGELFFGEGSRLTVL.

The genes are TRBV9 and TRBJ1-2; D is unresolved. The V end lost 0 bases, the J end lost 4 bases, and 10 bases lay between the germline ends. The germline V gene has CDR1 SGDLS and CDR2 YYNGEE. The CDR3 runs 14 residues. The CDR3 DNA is TGTGCCAGCAGCGTAGACCGGGGATCCTATGGCTACACCTTC. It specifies CASSVDRGSYGYTF.

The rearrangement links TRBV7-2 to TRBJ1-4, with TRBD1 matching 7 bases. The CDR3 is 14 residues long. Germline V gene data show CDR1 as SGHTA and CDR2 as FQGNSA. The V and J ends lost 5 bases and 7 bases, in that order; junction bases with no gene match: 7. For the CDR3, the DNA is TGTGCCAGCAGCCAGGGGGGAGTCAGTGAAAAACTGTTTTTT. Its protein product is CASSQGGVSEKLFF.

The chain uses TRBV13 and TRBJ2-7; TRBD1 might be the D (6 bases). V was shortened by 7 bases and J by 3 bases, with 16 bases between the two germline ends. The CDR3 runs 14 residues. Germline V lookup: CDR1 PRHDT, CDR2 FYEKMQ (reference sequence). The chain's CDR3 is CASTYRVADYEQYF. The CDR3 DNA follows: TGTGCCAGCACTTACAGGGTTGCGGACTACGAGCAGTACTTC.

This chain's CDR3 is CASTRAGETGELFF. CDR3 DNA: TGTGCCAGCACCCGAGCAGGGGAGACCGGGGAGCTGTTTTTT. The rearrangement joins TRBV7-3 to TRBJ2-2; D might be TRBD1 (6 bases). This CDR3 contains 14 residues. Germline V gene sequence: CDR1 SGHTA, CDR2 FQGTGA. V dropped 7 bases and J dropped 5 bases, with 14 bases sitting between them. The full variable domain, with the rest looked up from reference TRBV7-3 and TRBJ2-2, is GAGVSQTPSNKVTEKGKYVELRCDPISGHTALYWYRQSLGQGPEFLIYFQGTGAADDSGLPNDRFFAVRPEGSVSTLKIQRTERGDSAVYLCASTRAGETGELFFGEGSRLTVL.

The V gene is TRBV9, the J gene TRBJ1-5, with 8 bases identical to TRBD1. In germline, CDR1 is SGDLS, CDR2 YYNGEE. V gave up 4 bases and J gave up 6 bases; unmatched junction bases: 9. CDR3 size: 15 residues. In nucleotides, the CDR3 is TGTGCCAGCAGCCCCCAGGGACAGGCTTTTCAGCCCCAGCATTTT. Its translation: CASSPQGQAFQPQHF. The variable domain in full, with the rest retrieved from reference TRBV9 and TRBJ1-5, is DSGVTQTPKHLITATGQRVTLRCSPRSGDLSVYWYQQSLDQGLQFLIQYYNGEERAKGNILERFSAQQFPDLHSELNLSSLELGDSALYFCASSPQGQAFQPQHFGDGTRLSIL.

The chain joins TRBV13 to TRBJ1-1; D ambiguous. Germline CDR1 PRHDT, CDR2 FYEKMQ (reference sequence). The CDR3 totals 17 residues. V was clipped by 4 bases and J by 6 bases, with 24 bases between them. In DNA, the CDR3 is TGTGCCAGCAGCTCCCGTTTGATTGGCTCGAGGGAGCCTGAAGCTTTCTTT. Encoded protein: CASSSRLIGSREPEAFF.

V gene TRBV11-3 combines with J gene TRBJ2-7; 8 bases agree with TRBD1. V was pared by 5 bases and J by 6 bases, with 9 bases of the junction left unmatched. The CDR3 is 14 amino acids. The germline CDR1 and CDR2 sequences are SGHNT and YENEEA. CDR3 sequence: CASSPGTGWREQYF. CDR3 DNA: TGTGCCAGCAGCCCCGGGACAGGATGGCGCGAGCAGTACTTC.

This chain's CDR3 is CASSLTREHNEQFF. CDR3 bases: TGTGCCAGCAGTCTGACCAGGGAACACAATGAGCAGTTCTTC. The chain has TRBV6-5 and TRBJ2-1; D may be TRBD1 (5 bases). This CDR3 is built from 14 residues. Germline values: CDR1 MNHEY, CDR2 SVGAGI. Trimming pared 5 bases from V and 5 bases from J, leaving 13 bases between.

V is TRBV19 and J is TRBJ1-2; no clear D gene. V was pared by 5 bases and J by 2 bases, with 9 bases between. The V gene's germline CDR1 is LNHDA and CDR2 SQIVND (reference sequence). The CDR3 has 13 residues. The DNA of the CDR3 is TGTGCCAGTAGTGAGAGGGCCAACTATGGCTACACCTTC. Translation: CASSERANYGYTF.

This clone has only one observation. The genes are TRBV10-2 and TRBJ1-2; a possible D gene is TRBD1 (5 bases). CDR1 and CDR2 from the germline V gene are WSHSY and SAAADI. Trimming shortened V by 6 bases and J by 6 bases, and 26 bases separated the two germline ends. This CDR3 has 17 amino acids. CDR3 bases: TGCGCCAGCAGCCCCCGGAGGGACGGAGGTATATCAGATGGCTACACCTTC. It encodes CASSPRRDGGISDGYTF.

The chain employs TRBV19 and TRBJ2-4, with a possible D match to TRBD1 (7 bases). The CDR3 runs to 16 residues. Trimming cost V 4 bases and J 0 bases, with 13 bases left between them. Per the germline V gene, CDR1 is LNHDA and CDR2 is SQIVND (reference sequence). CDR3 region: CASSRNRGLAKNIQYF. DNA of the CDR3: TGTGCCAGTAGTAGAAACAGGGGACTAGCCAAAAACATTCAGTACTTC. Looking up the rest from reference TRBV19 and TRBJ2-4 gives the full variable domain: DGGITQSPKYLFRKEGQNVTLSCEQNLNHDAMYWYRQDPGQGLRLIYYSQIVNDFQKGDIAEGYSVSREKKESFPLTVTSAQKNPTAFYLCASSRNRGLAKNIQYFGAGTRLSVL.

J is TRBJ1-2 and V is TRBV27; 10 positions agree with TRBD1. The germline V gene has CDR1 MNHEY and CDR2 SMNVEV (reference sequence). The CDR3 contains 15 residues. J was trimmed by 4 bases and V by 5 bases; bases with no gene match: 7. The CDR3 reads CASSPGTGEVYGYTF. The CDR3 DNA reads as TGTGCCAGCAGTCCAGGGACAGGGGAGGTCTATGGCTACACCTTC.

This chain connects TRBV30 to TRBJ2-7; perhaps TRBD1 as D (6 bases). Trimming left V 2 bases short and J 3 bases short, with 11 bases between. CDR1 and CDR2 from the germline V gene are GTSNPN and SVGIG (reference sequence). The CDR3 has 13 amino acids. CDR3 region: CAWSTTGSYEQYF. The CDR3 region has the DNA TGTGCCTGGAGTACCACAGGGAGCTACGAGCAGTACTTC.

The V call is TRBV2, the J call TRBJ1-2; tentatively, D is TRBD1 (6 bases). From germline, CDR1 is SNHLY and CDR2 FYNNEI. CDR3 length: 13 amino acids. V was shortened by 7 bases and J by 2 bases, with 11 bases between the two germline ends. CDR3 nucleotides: TGTGCCAGCAAAGTTGACAGGAACTATGGCTACACCTTC. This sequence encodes CASKVDRNYGYTF.

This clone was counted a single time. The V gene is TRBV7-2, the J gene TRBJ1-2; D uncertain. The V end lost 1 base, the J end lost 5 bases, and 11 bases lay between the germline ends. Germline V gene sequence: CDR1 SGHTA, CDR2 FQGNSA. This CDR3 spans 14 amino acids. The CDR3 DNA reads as TGTGCCAGCAGCTTAGATGGGCCCTTATATGGCTACACCTTC. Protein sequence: CASSLDGPLYGYTF.